One sample yielded the 18 T cell receptor beta chains listed below, sequenced in a study of immune evolution from preneoplasia to lung adenocarcinoma. Clones were read by immunoSEQ multiplex PCR, and TCRdb kept only the in-frame ones, dropping some. The sample contains about 3,600 clones, roughly 75% of which appear only once. The sequenced sample was FFPE adjacent normal lung tissue. Source of these receptors: a person aged 55-80 years with lung adenocarcinoma.

The chain has TRBV10-1 and TRBJ2-4, with 8 bases fitting TRBD2. The CDR3 consists of 16 residues. V was pared by 2 bases and J by 7 bases, with 10 bases of the junction left unmatched. In germline, CDR1 is WNHNN, CDR2 SYGVQD (reference sequence). As DNA, the CDR3 is TGCGCCAGCAGTGAGGGGTTAGCAAGCGGGAGTAACATTCAGTACTTC. Protein sequence: CASSEGLASGSNIQYF.

V is TRBV19 and J is TRBJ1-2; possible D gene TRBD1, 5 bases. Germline values: CDR1 LNHDA, CDR2 SQIVND (reference sequence). Trimming stripped 4 bases from V and 0 bases from J, with 12 bases between. This CDR3 comprises 15 residues. CDR3 amino acids: CASSNWQGANYGYTF. The CDR3, as DNA: TGTGCCAGTAGTAACTGGCAGGGCGCTAACTATGGCTACACCTTC.

The J gene is TRBJ1-3, the V gene TRBV29-1; possibly TRBD1 for D (5 bases). Germline V lookup: CDR1 SQVTM, CDR2 ANQGSEA. V lost 4 bases and J lost 0, with 7 bases in between. This CDR3 spans 13 amino acids. For the CDR3, the DNA is TGCAGCGTTGCGGGGGGCTCTGGAAACACCATATATTTT. It specifies CSVAGGSGNTIYF.

The gene calls are TRBV25-1 and TRBJ1-1; unclear D gene. CDR3 length: 11 amino acids. V lost 3 bases, J lost 5 bases, and 4 bases lay in between. The germline CDR1 and CDR2 sequences are MGHDK and SYGVNS. The CDR3 reads CASSDRTEAFF. CDR3 in DNA: TGTGCCAGCAGTGACCGGACTGAAGCTTTCTTT.

This clone was seen only once. The rearrangement joins TRBV4-2 to TRBJ2-1; 8 nucleotides align to TRBD2. This CDR3 spans 16 amino acids. With 0 bases clipped from V and 0 bases from J, the junction kept 1 base outside the gene matches. Germline CDR1 reads LGHNA; CDR2 reads YNFKEQ. In DNA, the CDR3 is TGTGCCAGCAGCCAAGATACTAGCGGCTCCTACAATGAGCAGTTCTTC. Its translation is CASSQDTSGSYNEQFF.

The CDR3 here is CASSPTGLQETQYF. The CDR3 nucleotides read TGTGCCAGCAGCCCGACAGGGCTCCAAGAGACCCAGTACTTC. This rearrangement joins TRBV5-4 to TRBJ2-5, with TRBD1 matching over 7 bases. The V gene end was trimmed by 4 bases and the J gene end by 1 base; junction bases not matched to a gene: 4. Germline V gene sequence: CDR1 SGHNT, CDR2 YYREEE (reference sequence). The CDR3 spans 14 residues.

This sequence joins TRBV2 and TRBJ2-1; 9 bases fit TRBD1. The CDR3 totals 17 residues. Germline CDR1 and CDR2: SNHLY and FYNNEI. The junction had 15 bases not matched to a gene; V was cut back by 3 bases and J by 9 bases. CDR3 loop: CASSDMRGTGRSGEQFF. For the CDR3, the DNA is TGTGCCAGCAGTGACATGCGAGGGACAGGGAGGTCAGGTGAGCAGTTCTTC.

The chain is built from TRBV6-1 and TRBJ2-7; 8 nucleotides align to TRBD1. In germline, CDR1 is MNHNS, CDR2 SASEGT. The CDR3 spans 12 residues. V shed 9 bases, J shed 3 bases, and the junction held 4 bases outside the gene matches. DNA for the CDR3: TGTGCCAGTGGACAGGGCCGCTACGAGCAGTACTTC. It codes for CASGQGRYEQYF.

This rearrangement joins TRBV15 to TRBJ1-1; a possible D gene is TRBD1 (5 bases). CDR1 LNHNV and CDR2 YYDKDF come from the germline V gene (reference sequence). Between the trimmed V and J ends, which lost 4 bases and 8 bases, there was a span of 14 bases. The CDR3 loop spans 13 amino acids. CDR3 DNA sequence: TGTGCCACCAGCATGGGGACTCGAGGGGAAGCTTTCTTT. It translates to CATSMGTRGEAFF.

The CDR3 nucleotides read TGTGCCAGCCTCTCAGCGGTAAACACCGGGGAGCTGTTTTTT. Its protein product is CASLSAVNTGELFF. This sequence joins TRBV6-5 and TRBJ2-2; D may be TRBD2 (5 bases). The ends were cut back, 8 bases at V and 2 bases at J, with 12 bases in the middle. Germline CDR1 MNHEY, CDR2 SVGAGI. The CDR3 has 14 amino acids.

The CDR3 here is CASSSPTSGTGDYNEQFF. The CDR3 region has the DNA TGTGCCAGCAGTTCTCCCACTTCCGGGACAGGGGACTACAATGAGCAGTTCTTC. The chain has TRBV28 and TRBJ2-1; TRBD1 agrees at 10 bases. Germline lookup yields CDR1 MDHEN and CDR2 SYDVKM. V lost 4 bases and J lost 3; bases outside the gene matches: 12. CDR3 length equals 18 residues.

CDR3 loop: CAWSVGPQGWETQYF. The CDR3 DNA reads as TGTGCCTGGAGTGTAGGCCCCCAGGGATGGGAGACCCAGTACTTC. The chain has TRBV30 and TRBJ2-5; tentative D call: TRBD1 (5 bases). This CDR3 is built from 15 residues. The ends were cut back, 0 bases at V and 5 bases at J, with 16 bases in the middle. Germline V gene data show CDR1 as GTSNPN and CDR2 as SVGIG (reference sequence).

The rearrangement uses TRBV19 and TRBJ2-5; unclear D gene. Looked up from germline, CDR1 is LNHDA and CDR2 is SQIVND (reference sequence). The CDR3 is made up of 16 amino acids. Trimming shortened V by 6 bases and J by 2 bases, and 19 bases separated the two germline ends. The CDR3 DNA sequence: TGTGCCAGTAGCGTACGGTCCGCGGTGACGCAAGAGACCCAGTACTTC. Its protein is CASSVRSAVTQETQYF.

The chain couples TRBV5-1 to TRBJ2-5; D perhaps matches TRBD2 (6 bases). Trimming took 0 bases from V and 2 from J, leaving 11 bases between them. Germline-derived CDR1 and CDR2 are SGHRS and YFSETQ. There are 15 residues in the CDR3. The DNA of the CDR3 is TGCGCCAGCAGCTTGGGGCACGGGGGACAAGAGACCCAGTACTTC. As protein: CASSLGHGGQETQYF.

The rearrangement links TRBV19 to TRBJ2-7; 9 bases line up with TRBD1. The V gene's germline CDR1 is LNHDA and CDR2 SQIVND (reference sequence). The CDR3 consists of 14 residues. J lost 6 bases, V lost 9 bases, and 12 bases had no gene match. The DNA of the CDR3 is TGTGCCAGCCAAACGGGACAGGGTATTGGCGAGCAGTACTTC. Translation: CASQTGQGIGEQYF.

The chain combines TRBV28 with TRBJ2-1; D not resolved. V was pared by 4 bases and J by 6 bases, with 7 bases between. The CDR3 loop spans 12 amino acids. CDR1 is MDHEN and CDR2 is SYDVKM in the germline V gene. CDR3 nucleotide sequence: TGTGCCAGCAGTTACCTTCGCAATGAGCAGTTCTTC. Protein sequence: CASSYLRNEQFF.

This clone was picked up one time. V and J are TRBV30 and TRBJ2-1; D is unclear. V dropped 2 bases and J dropped 4 bases, with 9 bases sitting between them. This CDR3 is 13 amino acids long. CDR1 GTSNPN and CDR2 SVGIG come from the germline V gene (reference sequence). DNA of the CDR3: TGTGCCTGGAGTCCCGGACCTTACAATGAGCAGTTCTTC. As protein: CAWSPGPYNEQFF.

V is TRBV4-1 and J is TRBJ1-1; 9 nucleotides agree with TRBD1. The junction had 1 base not matched to a gene; V was cut back by 3 bases and J by 2 bases. The CDR3 sequence is 14 residues long. Per germline, CDR1 MGHRA and CDR2 YSYEKL. CDR3 DNA sequence: TGCGCCAGCAGCCAGGGACAGGGTAACACTGAAGCTTTCTTT. Encoded protein: CASSQGQGNTEAFF.